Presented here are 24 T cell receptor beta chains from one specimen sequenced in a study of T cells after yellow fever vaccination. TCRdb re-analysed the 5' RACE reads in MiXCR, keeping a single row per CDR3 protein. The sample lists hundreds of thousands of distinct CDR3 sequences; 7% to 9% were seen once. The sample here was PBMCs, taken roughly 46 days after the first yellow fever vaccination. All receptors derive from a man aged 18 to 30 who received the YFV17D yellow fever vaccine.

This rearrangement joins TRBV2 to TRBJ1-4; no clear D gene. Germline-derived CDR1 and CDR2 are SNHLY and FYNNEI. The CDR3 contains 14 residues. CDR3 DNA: TGTACCTTCAGTTTAGCGGCAGGAATTGAAAAACTGTTTTTT. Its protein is CTFSLAAGIEKLFF.

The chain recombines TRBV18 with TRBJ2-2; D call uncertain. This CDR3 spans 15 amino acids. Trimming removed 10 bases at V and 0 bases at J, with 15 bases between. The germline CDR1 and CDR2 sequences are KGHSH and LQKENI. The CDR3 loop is CAISPLNTNTGELFF. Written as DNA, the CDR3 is TGTGCCATCTCGCCCCTAAACACGAACACCGGGGAGCTGTTTTTT.

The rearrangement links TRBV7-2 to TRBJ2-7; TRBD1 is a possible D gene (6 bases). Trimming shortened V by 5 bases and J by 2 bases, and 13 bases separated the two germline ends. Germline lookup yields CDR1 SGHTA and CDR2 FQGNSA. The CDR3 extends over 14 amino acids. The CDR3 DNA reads TGTGCCAGCAGCCGCACACAGGGAACCTACGAGCAGTACTTC. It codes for CASSRTQGTYEQYF. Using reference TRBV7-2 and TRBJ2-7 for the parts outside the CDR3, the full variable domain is GAGVSQSPSNKVTEKGKDVELRCDPISGHTALYWYRQSLGQGLEFLIYFQGNSAPDKSGLPSDRFSAERTGGSVSTLTIQRTQQEDSAVYLCASSRTQGTYEQYFGPGTRLTVT.

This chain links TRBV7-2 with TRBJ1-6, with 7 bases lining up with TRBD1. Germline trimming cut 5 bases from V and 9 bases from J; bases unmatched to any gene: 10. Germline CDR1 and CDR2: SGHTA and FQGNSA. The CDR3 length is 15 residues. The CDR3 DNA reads TGTGCCAGCAGCCCCCGTCAGGGGGGAAGTTCACCCCTCCACTTT. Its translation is CASSPRQGGSSPLHF.

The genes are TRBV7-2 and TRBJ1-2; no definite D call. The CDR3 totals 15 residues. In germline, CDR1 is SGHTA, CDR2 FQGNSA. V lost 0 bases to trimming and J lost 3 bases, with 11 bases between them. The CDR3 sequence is CASSLAYGLDYGYTF. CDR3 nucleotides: TGTGCCAGCAGCTTAGCGTATGGACTGGACTATGGCTACACCTTC.

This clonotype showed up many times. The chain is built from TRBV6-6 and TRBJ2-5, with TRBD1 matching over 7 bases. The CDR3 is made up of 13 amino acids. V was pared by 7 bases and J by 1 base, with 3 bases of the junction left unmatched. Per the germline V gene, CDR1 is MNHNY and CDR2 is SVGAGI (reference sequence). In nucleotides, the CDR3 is TGTGCCAGCAAAAGGGACAGCCAAGAGACCCAGTACTTC. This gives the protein CASKRDSQETQYF.

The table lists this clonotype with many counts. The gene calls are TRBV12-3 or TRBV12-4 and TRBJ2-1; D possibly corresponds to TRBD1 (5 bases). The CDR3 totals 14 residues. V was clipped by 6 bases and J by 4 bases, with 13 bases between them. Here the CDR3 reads CASSLMTEYNEQFF. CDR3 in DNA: TGTGCCAGCAGCCTAATGACAGAGTACAATGAGCAGTTCTTC.

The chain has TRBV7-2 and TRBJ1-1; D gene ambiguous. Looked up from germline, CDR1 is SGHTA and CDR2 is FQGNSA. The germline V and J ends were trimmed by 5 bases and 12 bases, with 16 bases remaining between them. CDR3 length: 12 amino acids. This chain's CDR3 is CASSPKVTGSFF. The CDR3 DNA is TGTGCCAGCAGCCCAAAAGTTACCGGGTCTTTCTTT.

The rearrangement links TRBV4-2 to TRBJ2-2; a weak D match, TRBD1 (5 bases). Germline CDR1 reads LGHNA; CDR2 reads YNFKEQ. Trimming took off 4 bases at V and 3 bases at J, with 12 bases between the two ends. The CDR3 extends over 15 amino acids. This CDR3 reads CASSRAGSDTGELFF. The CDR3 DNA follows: TGTGCCAGCAGCCGGGCAGGGTCGGACACCGGGGAGCTGTTTTTT.

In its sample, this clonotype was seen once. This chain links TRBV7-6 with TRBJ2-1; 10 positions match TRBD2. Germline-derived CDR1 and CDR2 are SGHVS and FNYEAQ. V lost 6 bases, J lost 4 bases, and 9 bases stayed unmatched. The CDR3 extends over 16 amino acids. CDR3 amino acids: CASRPKSGGAYNEQFF. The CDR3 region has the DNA TGTGCCAGCAGACCAAAGAGCGGGGGGGCTTACAATGAGCAGTTCTTC.

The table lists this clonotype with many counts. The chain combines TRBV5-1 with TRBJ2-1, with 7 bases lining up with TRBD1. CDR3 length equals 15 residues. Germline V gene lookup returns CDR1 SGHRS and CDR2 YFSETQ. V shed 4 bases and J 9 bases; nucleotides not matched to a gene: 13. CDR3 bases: TGCGCCAGCAGCCCGGCCGGTGCAGGGGGAGCTGAGCAGTTCTTC. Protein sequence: CASSPAGAGGAEQFF.

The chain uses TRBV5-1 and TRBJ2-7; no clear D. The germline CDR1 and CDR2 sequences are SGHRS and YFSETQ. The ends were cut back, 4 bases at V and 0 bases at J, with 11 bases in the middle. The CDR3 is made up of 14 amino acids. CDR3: CASSQTGVSYEQYV. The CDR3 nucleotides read TGCGCCAGCAGCCAAACTGGGGTCTCCTACGAGCAGTACGTC.

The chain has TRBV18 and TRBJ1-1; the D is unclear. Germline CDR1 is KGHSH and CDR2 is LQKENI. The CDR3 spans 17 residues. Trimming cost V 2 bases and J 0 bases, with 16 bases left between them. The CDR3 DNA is TGTGCCAGCTCACCAGCAGGCCCAGGAGTCATGAACACTGAAGCTTTCTTT. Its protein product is CASSPAGPGVMNTEAFF.

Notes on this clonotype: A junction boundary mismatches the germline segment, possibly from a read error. The CDR3 coding sequence is TGTTCCACCAGTGATTCACCGGGACAGGGGCCGGATACGCAGTATTTT. Its translation: CSTSDSPGQGPDTQYF. The chain joins TRBV24-1 to TRBJ2-3; 10 positions agree with TRBD1. CDR3 length: 16 amino acids. Germline loops: CDR1 KGHDR, CDR2 SFDVKD.

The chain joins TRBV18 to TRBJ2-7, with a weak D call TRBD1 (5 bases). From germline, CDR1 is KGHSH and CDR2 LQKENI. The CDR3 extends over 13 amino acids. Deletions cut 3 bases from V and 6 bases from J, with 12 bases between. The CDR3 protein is CASSPAGRGEQYV. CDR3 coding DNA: TGTGCCAGCTCACCCGCTGGAAGGGGCGAGCAGTACGTC.

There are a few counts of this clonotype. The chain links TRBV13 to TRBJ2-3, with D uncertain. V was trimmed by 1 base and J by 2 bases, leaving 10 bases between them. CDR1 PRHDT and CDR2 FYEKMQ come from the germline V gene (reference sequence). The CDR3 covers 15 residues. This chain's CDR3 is CASSLVHSNTDTQYF. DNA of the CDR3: TGTGCCAGCAGCTTAGTCCACTCGAACACAGATACGCAGTATTTT.

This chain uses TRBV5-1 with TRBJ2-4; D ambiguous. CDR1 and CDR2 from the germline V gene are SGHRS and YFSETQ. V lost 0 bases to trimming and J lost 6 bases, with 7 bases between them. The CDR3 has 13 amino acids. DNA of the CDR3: TGCGCCAGCAGCTTGGGGCTTGGAAACATTCAGTACTTC. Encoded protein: CASSLGLGNIQYF.

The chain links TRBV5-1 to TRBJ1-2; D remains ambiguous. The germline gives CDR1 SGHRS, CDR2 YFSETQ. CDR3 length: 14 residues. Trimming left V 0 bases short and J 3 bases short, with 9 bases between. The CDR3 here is CASSLVGMDYGYTF. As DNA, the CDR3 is TGCGCCAGCAGCTTGGTTGGGATGGACTATGGCTACACCTTC.

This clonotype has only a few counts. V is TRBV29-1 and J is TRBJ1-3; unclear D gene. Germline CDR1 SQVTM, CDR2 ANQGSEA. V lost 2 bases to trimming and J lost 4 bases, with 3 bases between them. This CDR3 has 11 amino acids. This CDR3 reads CSVESGNTIYF. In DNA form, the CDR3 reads TGCAGCGTTGAAAGCGGAAACACCATATATTTT.

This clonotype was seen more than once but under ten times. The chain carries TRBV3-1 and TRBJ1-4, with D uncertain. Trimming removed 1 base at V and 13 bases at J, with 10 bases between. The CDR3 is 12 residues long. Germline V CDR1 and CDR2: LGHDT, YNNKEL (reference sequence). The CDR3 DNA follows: TGTGCCAGCAGCCAAGGGGGAGGCGGACTGTTTTTT. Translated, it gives CASSQGGGGLFF. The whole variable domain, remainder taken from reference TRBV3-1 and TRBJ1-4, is DTAVSQTPKYLVTQMGNDKSIKCEQNLGHDTMYWYKQDSKKFLKIMFSYNNKELIINETVPNRFSPKSPDKAHLNLHINSLELGDSAVYFCASSQGGGGLFFGSGTQLSVL.

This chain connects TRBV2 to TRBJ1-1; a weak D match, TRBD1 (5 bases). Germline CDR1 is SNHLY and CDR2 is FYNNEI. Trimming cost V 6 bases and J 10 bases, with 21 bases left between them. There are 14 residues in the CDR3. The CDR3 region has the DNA TGTGCCAGCAGCAAAGAGGGGCAGGGAAGTAGAGCTTTCTTT. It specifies CASSKEGQGSRAFF.

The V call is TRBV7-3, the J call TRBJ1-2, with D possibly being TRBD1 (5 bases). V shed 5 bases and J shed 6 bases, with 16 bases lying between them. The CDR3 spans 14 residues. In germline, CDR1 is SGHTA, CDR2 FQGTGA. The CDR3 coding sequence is TGTGCCAGCAGCCCGAGCTGGACAAATGATGGCTACACCTTC. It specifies CASSPSWTNDGYTF.

The CDR3 sequence: CASTPKRDRDFLSRRNTIYF. The CDR3 DNA sequence: TGTGCCAGCACCCCGAAGAGGGACAGGGATTTTTTGAGTAGGCGGAACACCATATATTTT. This chain uses TRBV12-3 or TRBV12-4 with TRBJ1-3; the match to TRBD1 covers 9 bases. Trimming removed 7 bases from V and 7 bases from J; junction bases left unmatched: 26. The CDR3 covers 20 residues.

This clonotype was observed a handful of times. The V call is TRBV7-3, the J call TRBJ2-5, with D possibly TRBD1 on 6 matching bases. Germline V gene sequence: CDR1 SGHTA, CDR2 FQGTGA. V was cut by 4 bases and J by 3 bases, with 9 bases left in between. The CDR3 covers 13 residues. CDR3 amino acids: CASSSDRKETQYF. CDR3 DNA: TGTGCCAGCAGCTCTGACAGGAAAGAGACCCAGTACTTC.